A single sample is the source of the 29 T cell receptor beta chains below, sequenced in a study of cytomegalovirus exposure and HLA in healthy donors. Assay: immunoSEQ multiplex PCR; the TCRdb copy retains only in-frame clones and omits some. The data show under 200,000 clones, approximately 89% seen once. Sample: PBMCs. Receptor source: a man between 18 and 35 years old in good health and CMV-seropositive.

The chain couples TRBV11-3 to TRBJ2-2, with D uncertain. CDR1 is SGHNT and CDR2 is YENEEA in the germline V gene. The CDR3 is 14 amino acids. The V end lost 1 base, the J end lost 4 bases, and 7 bases lay between the germline ends. The CDR3 protein is CASSLGVSTGELFF. For the CDR3, the DNA is TGTGCCAGCAGCTTAGGCGTAAGCACCGGGGAGCTGTTTTTT.

The chain joins TRBV9 to TRBJ2-3, with unresolved D. The CDR3 totals 15 residues. Germline CDR1 is SGDLS and CDR2 is YYNGEE. V gave up 0 bases and J gave up 5 bases, with 13 bases separating them. The CDR3 protein is CASSVDAAPRDTQYF. In DNA form, the CDR3 reads TGTGCCAGCAGCGTAGATGCGGCCCCTAGAGATACGCAGTATTTT.

This clone was counted a few times. The V call is TRBV5-1, the J call TRBJ1-2; 8 bases map to TRBD1. Germline assignment: CDR1 SGHRS and CDR2 YFSETQ. The ends lost 8 bases at V and 5 bases at J; junction bases unmatched: 2. The CDR3 covers 11 residues. This chain's CDR3 is CASTGGYGYTF. CDR3 coding DNA: TGCGCCAGTACAGGGGGGTATGGCTACACCTTC.

The chain is built from TRBV7-8 and TRBJ2-3; 8 nucleotides match TRBD1. V lost 6 bases and J lost 0; bases outside the gene matches: 5. The CDR3 is 15 residues long. The germline V gene has CDR1 SGHVS and CDR2 FQNEAQ. The CDR3 loop reads CASRRDRPSTDTQYF. Written as DNA, the CDR3 is TGTGCCAGCAGGCGGGACAGGCCTAGCACAGATACGCAGTATTTT. Full variable domain (remainder filled in from reference TRBV7-8 and TRBJ2-3): GAGVSQSPRYKVAKRGQDVALRCDPISGHVSLFWYQQALGQGPEFLTYFQNEAQLDKSGLPSDRFFAERPEGSVSTLKIQRTQQEDSAVYLCASRRDRPSTDTQYFGPGTRLTVL.

V and J are TRBV5-6 and TRBJ2-7, with 8 bases identical to TRBD1. The CDR3 is made up of 15 amino acids. In germline, CDR1 is SGHDT, CDR2 YYEEEE. Trimming cost V 6 bases and J 3 bases; bases outside gene matches: 11. The CDR3 sequence: CASTQIQGAIYEQYF. CDR3 nucleotides: TGTGCCAGCACCCAGATCCAGGGGGCTATCTACGAGCAGTACTTC.

This clone has just a few counts. V gene TRBV6-1 combines with J gene TRBJ2-3; 10 bases are shared with TRBD2. The CDR3 consists of 15 residues. Germline lookup yields CDR1 MNHNS and CDR2 SASEGT. J gave up 4 bases and V 2 bases, and 3 bases lay outside the gene matches. The CDR3 region is CASSESSGSSDTQYF. The CDR3 nucleotides read TGTGCCAGCAGTGAATCTAGCGGGAGCTCAGATACGCAGTATTTT.

The chain joins TRBV27 to TRBJ1-2; 8 nucleotides match TRBD1. Germline V CDR1 and CDR2: MNHEY, SMNVEV (reference sequence). The ends lost 7 bases at V and 7 bases at J; junction bases unmatched: 8. The CDR3 sequence is 13 residues long. The CDR3 coding sequence is TGTGCCAGCAAGGGGACAGGCGTTGGTGGCTACACCTTC. Translation gives CASKGTGVGGYTF.

CDR3 bases: TGTGCCAGCAGTGCAACGGACAGGGGCACAGATACGCAGTATTTT. Amino acids: CASSATDRGTDTQYF. The chain combines TRBV6-4 with TRBJ2-3; 8 bases map to TRBD1. Germline loops: CDR1 MRHNA, CDR2 SNTAGT. Trimming at V came to 4 bases and at J to 1 base, leaving 4 bases not matched to a gene. CDR3 length equals 15 residues.

The gene calls are TRBV12-5 and TRBJ2-3, with 9 bases that match TRBD2. V lost 6 bases and J lost 2; bases outside the gene matches: 6. In germline, CDR1 is LGHNT, CDR2 FRNRAP. The CDR3 is 15 residues long. For the CDR3, the DNA is TGTGCTAGTGGCGAGGGACTAGCCCTCACAGATACGCAGTATTTT. It is translated as CASGEGLALTDTQYF.

The chain uses TRBV30 and TRBJ2-5, with TRBD2 identical over 7 bases. The CDR3 consists of 13 residues. The V and J ends lost 3 bases and 1 base, in that order; junction bases with no gene match: 2. CDR1 and CDR2 (germline): GTSNPN, SVGIG (reference sequence). The CDR3 DNA sequence: TGTGCCTGGAGGGCGGGGGTCCAAGAGACCCAGTACTTC. It is translated as CAWRAGVQETQYF.

This clone occurred once. The chain uses TRBV28 and TRBJ2-7; 7 positions agree with TRBD1. From germline, CDR1 is MDHEN and CDR2 SYDVKM. The CDR3 consists of 14 residues. Trimming at V came to 5 bases and at J to 3 bases, leaving 7 bases not matched to a gene. CDR3 sequence reads: CASSEPGQLYEQYF. The DNA for the CDR3 is TGTGCCAGCAGTGAACCGGGACAGCTCTACGAGCAGTACTTC.

The rearrangement links TRBV18 to TRBJ2-1, with 10 bases fitting TRBD2. This CDR3 has 16 residues. Germline V gene lookup returns CDR1 KGHSH and CDR2 LQKENI. J gave up 4 bases and V 4 bases, and 7 bases lay outside the gene matches. DNA of the CDR3: TGTGCCAGCTCACTCCTAGCGGGAGCACGGTACAATGAGCAGTTCTTC. It specifies CASSLLAGARYNEQFF.

The chain combines TRBV5-6 with TRBJ2-1, with D tentatively TRBD1 (5 bases). V was cut by 7 bases and J by 3 bases, with 17 bases left in between. CDR3 length: 15 residues. The germline CDR1 and CDR2 sequences are SGHDT and YYEEEE. The CDR3 bases are TGTGCCAGCGGCACCCCCCGGACATTCTACAATGAGCAGTTCTTC. Encoded protein: CASGTPRTFYNEQFF.

This chain uses TRBV27 with TRBJ1-5; D possibly corresponds to TRBD1 (6 bases). In germline, CDR1 is MNHEY, CDR2 SMNVEV (reference sequence). The CDR3 consists of 18 residues. V lost 6 bases to trimming and J lost 4 bases, with 25 bases between them. In DNA form, the CDR3 reads TGTGCCAGCAGCCCGTTTGAGGGGGACCCCCTTGGGAATCAGCCCCAGCATTTT. This translates into CASSPFEGDPLGNQPQHF.

The chain recombines TRBV6-5 with TRBJ1-1; TRBD1 might be the D (5 bases). CDR1 and CDR2 from the germline V gene are MNHEY and SVGAGI. V lost 2 bases, J lost 5 bases, and 9 bases lay in between. This CDR3 comprises 13 residues. In nucleotides, the CDR3 is TGTGCCAGCAGTTACGGCAGGGAAACTGAAGCTTTCTTT. This gives the protein CASSYGRETEAFF.

This sequence joins TRBV28 and TRBJ2-4, with D tentatively TRBD2 (6 bases). CDR1 MDHEN and CDR2 SYDVKM come from the germline V gene. The CDR3 is 14 amino acids. V was trimmed by 6 bases and J by 8 bases, leaving 17 bases between them. The CDR3 loop reads CASSQEGLEDIQYF. The CDR3 coding sequence is TGTGCCAGCAGCCAGGAGGGGCTGGAGGACATTCAGTACTTC.

The chain couples TRBV2 to TRBJ1-1; 8 bases match TRBD1. Trimming took 6 bases from V and 0 from J; bases not matched to a gene: 3. This CDR3 contains 14 residues. Germline V gene data show CDR1 as SNHLY and CDR2 as FYNNEI. The CDR3 sequence: CASSRTGMNTEAFF. As DNA, the CDR3 is TGTGCCAGCAGCCGGACAGGGATGAACACTGAAGCTTTCTTT.

CDR3 amino acids: CASSYDVGGYEQYF. CDR3 bases: TGTGCCAGCAGTTACGATGTAGGAGGGTACGAGCAGTACTTC. The chain uses TRBV6-5 and TRBJ2-7; D perhaps matches TRBD2 (6 bases). The V gene lost 2 bases and the J gene lost 4 bases, with 12 bases spanning the gap. This CDR3 region has 14 residues. In germline, CDR1 is MNHEY, CDR2 SVGAGI.

The chain has TRBV18 and TRBJ1-1, with unresolved D. The CDR3 spans 15 residues. Trimming stripped 0 bases from V and 0 bases from J, with 8 bases between. CDR1 and CDR2 from the germline V gene are KGHSH and LQKENI. The CDR3 nucleotides are TGTGCCAGCTCACCACCGGTAGTCATGAACACTGAAGCTTTCTTT. Amino acids: CASSPPVVMNTEAFF.

This chain uses TRBV5-6 with TRBJ1-2; 8 bases align to TRBD1. The V gene's germline CDR1 is SGHDT and CDR2 YYEEEE. The CDR3 covers 15 residues. The V segment lost 4 bases and the J segment 2 bases; nucleotides outside the gene matches: 7. DNA of the CDR3: TGTGCCAGCAGCCACTGGGACAGGACCAACTATGGCTACACCTTC. Its protein product is CASSHWDRTNYGYTF.

This clone has a handful of counts. This chain joins TRBV19 and TRBJ2-7, with 11 bases identical to TRBD1. The CDR3 is made up of 15 amino acids. CDR1 is LNHDA and CDR2 is SQIVND in the germline V gene (reference sequence). The trim removed 6 bases at V and 3 bases at J, leaving 7 bases unmatched. The CDR3 DNA reads TGTGCCAGTAGCCCGGACAGGGGGCTGAGCTACGAGCAGTACTTC. Amino acid sequence: CASSPDRGLSYEQYF.

This chain joins TRBV5-1 and TRBJ2-3, with TRBD2 matching over 13 bases. The CDR3 is 19 residues long. Trimming cost V 4 bases and J 5 bases; bases outside gene matches: 16. Germline CDR1 reads SGHRS; CDR2 reads YFSETQ. DNA of the CDR3: TGCGCCAGCAGCACGGGACTTCTCAAGACTAGCGGGAGGAGAGATACGCAGTATTTT. Protein: CASSTGLLKTSGRRDTQYF.

The rearrangement joins TRBV5-1 to TRBJ2-1; 11 bases fit TRBD1. The junction had 8 bases not matched to a gene; V was cut back by 9 bases and J by 9 bases. Germline V gives CDR1 SGHRS, CDR2 YFSETQ. CDR3 length equals 13 residues. CDR3 coding DNA: TGCGCCACCGGGACAGGGGGTACAAGTGAGCAGTTCTTC. Encoded protein: CATGTGGTSEQFF.

The rearrangement joins TRBV7-9 to TRBJ2-7; tentative D call: TRBD2 (5 bases). Trimming took 1 base from V and 2 from J, leaving 9 bases between them. Germline V gives CDR1 SEHNR, CDR2 FQNEAQ (reference sequence). The CDR3 covers 14 residues. The CDR3 loop is CASSLERGTYEQYF. The CDR3 nucleotides read TGTGCCAGCAGCTTAGAGCGAGGGACCTACGAGCAGTACTTC.

In DNA form, the CDR3 reads TGTGCCTGGAGACAAGGGACTAGCGGGAGTTGGGCAGATACGCAGTATTTT. It specifies CAWRQGTSGSWADTQYF. J is TRBJ2-3 and V is TRBV30; 14 bases align to TRBD2. CDR1 GTSNPN and CDR2 SVGIG come from the germline V gene (reference sequence). The V and J ends lost 3 bases and 4 bases, in that order; junction bases with no gene match: 9. The CDR3 has 17 residues. The full variable domain, rest sourced from reference TRBV30 and TRBJ2-3, is SQTIHQWPATLVQPVGSPLSLECTVEGTSNPNLYWYRQAAGRGLQLLFYSVGIGQISSEVPQNLSASRPQDRQFILSSKKLLLSDSGFYLCAWRQGTSGSWADTQYFGPGTRLTVL.

The V call is TRBV28, the J call TRBJ2-7; 10 bases are shared with TRBD1. This CDR3 contains 16 residues. In germline, CDR1 is MDHEN, CDR2 SYDVKM. V lost 2 bases and J lost 3; bases outside the gene matches: 7. CDR3 sequence reads: CASSLGTGEDLYEQYF. CDR3 sequence (DNA): TGTGCCAGCAGTTTAGGGACAGGGGAGGACCTCTACGAGCAGTACTTC.

This rearrangement joins TRBV27 to TRBJ2-7; tentatively, D is TRBD2 (5 bases). The V gene lost 2 bases and the J gene lost 0 bases, with 11 bases spanning the gap. The germline gives CDR1 MNHEY, CDR2 SMNVEV (reference sequence). The length of the CDR3 is 15 residues. The CDR3 DNA is TGTGCCAGCAGTTTACGCAGAGGAGGCTCCTACGAGCAGTACTTC. Amino acids: CASSLRRGGSYEQYF.

In DNA form, the CDR3 reads TGTGCCAGCAGCTTAGTTTCCCGCAGGGGGTACAATGAGCAGTTCTTC. It is translated as CASSLVSRRGYNEQFF. The chain couples TRBV7-8 to TRBJ2-1; 7 bases map to TRBD1. V lost 1 base and J lost 4; bases outside the gene matches: 7. The V gene's germline CDR1 is SGHVS and CDR2 FQNEAQ. The CDR3 covers 16 residues.

The genes are TRBV7-9 and TRBJ2-7; weak D call: TRBD2 (6 bases). V lost 2 bases and J 6 bases, leaving 8 bases between the germline ends. CDR3 length equals 12 residues. Germline CDR1 reads SEHNR; CDR2 reads FQNEAQ (reference sequence). CDR3 coding DNA: TGTGCCAGCAGCTTATCACTAGCCGAGCAGTACTTC. Amino acids: CASSLSLAEQYF.